This TCR beta chain was sequenced in a study of blood T cell repertoires in COVID-19. About the research overall: T cells, B-cell-depleted T cells, or PBMCs provided the cDNA or gDNA that served as material.

Per germline, CDR1 SGHNT and CDR2 YYREEE (reference sequence). Between the trimmed V and J ends, which lost 3 bases and 0 bases, there was a span of 7 bases. The CDR3 loop spans 14 amino acids. The table came from immunoSEQ multiplex PCR; TCRdb's copy has only in-frame clones and leaves some out. Here the sample spans some 140,000 clones, around 83% being singletons. This clone was seen more than once but under ten times. A Seattle source enrolled patients during active infection and followed them longitudinally. The TCR comes from a woman aged 55-70 years with COVID-19, enrolled during active disease. The V gene is TRBV5-4, the J gene TRBJ2-1; D is possibly TRBD1 (5 bases). The sample taken for sequencing was peripheral blood. The CDR3 bases are TGTGCCAGCAGCTCGACAGTCTCCTACAATGAGCAGTTCTTC. This codes for CASSSTVSYNEQFF.